This T cell receptor (beta chain) was sequenced during a study of breast tumors, draining lymph nodes, adjacent tissues. Whole-study results and caveats: Tumors had less TCR diversity than lymph nodes, more than nontumor tissue.

At least ten counts were recorded for this clonotype. Its antigen is unknown. The V and J ends lost 6 bases and 3 bases respectively, with 15 bases between them. This CDR3 has 15 residues. Each CDR3 protein is one row after TCRdb ran MiXCR on the multiplex PCR reads. Among 20,000 to 25,000 distinct CDR3 sequences, approximately 20% were seen once, and the ten largest hold around an eighth. The rearrangement joins TRBV12-3 or TRBV12-4 to TRBJ2-1; the D gene is possibly TRBD2 (5 bases). What was sequenced was breast tumor tissue. The TCR sequence derives from a female donor with breast cancer. Some clones in this sample may be carry-over from other donors' samples. Here the CDR3 DNA reads TGTGCCAGCAGCCGAGCCCGGGGAGACTACAATGAGCAGTTCTTC. It encodes CASSRARGDYNEQFF.